Listed here is a single T cell receptor (beta chain). V dropped 7 bases and J dropped 4 bases, with 16 bases sitting between them. CDR1 MNHEY and CDR2 SVGAGI come from the germline V gene. This CDR3 has 14 amino acids. The entry originates in a study of blood T cell repertoires in COVID-19. In the study overall: Both acute and convalescent COVID-19 samples were obtained from the United States, Italy and Spain. T cells, B-cell-depleted T cells, or PBMCs provided the cDNA or gDNA that served as material.

Original processing notes: Reference gene primers were amplified, and this amplification served to estimate nucleated cell counts. Sequenced by immunoSEQ multiplex PCR; TCRdb stores in-frame clones only, minus some. D and trimming come from the DNA, and the V and J calls and clone size come from that table. The sample comprises 59,000 or so clones, about 86% of which are singletons, and approximately 30% rests with the top ten. This chain connects TRBV6-5 to TRBJ1-1; maybe TRBD1 (5 bases). The origin of this receptor is a woman at least 80 years old with active or convalescent COVID-19. The source material was peripheral blood. CDR3 bases: TGTGCCAGCACCGGAGGGGCCGGGATCACTGAAGCTTTCTTT. It specifies CASTGGAGITEAFF.